One T cell receptor beta chain is described in this entry. This clonotype was detected ten times or more. The antigen it binds to is not known. No per-base quality is available; no much larger clone lies one base away. TCR beta CDR3 regions were amplified from RNA transcripts. For the first round of RT-PCR on the TCR CDR3, the HTBI primer set was used together with the Qiagen OneStep RT-PCR kit. Libraries were constructed in a second round of multiplex PCR, after which size selection and purification were carried out. The libraries were sequenced on an Illumina HiSeq2000 using paired-end 100 bp reads. As for how the authors treated the data: Raw data were processed with SOAPnuke, discarding reads with adapters, uncalled bases, mean Phred below 15, or no exact constant-primer or identifier match. High-quality paired reads were merged using COPE v1.2.5, and each unique nucleotide sequence was defined as a clonotype. MiTCR v1.1 was used to align clonotypes to the IMGT TRBV, TRBD and TRBJ reference segments. Only V-J combinations with frequency above 0.0001, covering about 99% of repertoires, were analysed. The TCS score was defined as F50 (clonal expansion) divided by E x V (chaos), with BLOSUM62-based TCRdist calculated between CDR3 peptides within each V-J. Welch's t-statistics and random forest reduced roughly 530 V-J features to about 12, which were used in a naive Bayes classifier (R e1071). The raw public data were reprocessed by TCRdb itself: fastp quality trimming at Q25, MiXCR clonotype calling, in-frame beta chains only. Rows merge per CDR3 protein into single entries with the most common DNA and genes. The V and J calls and clone size are TCRdb's, not the authors'. This sample has approximately 410,000 distinct CDR3 sequences in its table, and roughly 13% of those were observed once. 4% to 6.5% of the sample comes from the top ten.

The data stem from a study of T cells in Graves' hyperthyroidism and ophthalmopathy (dated by TCRdb to the late 2010s). About the study as a whole: Peripheral blood was sampled at the time of initial diagnosis, prior to any treatment. Thyroid tissue and blood T-cell repertoires from about six Graves' hyperthyroidism patients were also compared in the study. An independent validation cohort of fewer than 20 hyperthyroidism patients and 17 patients who later progressed to ophthalmopathy tested prospective prediction of ophthalmopathy. TCR Vbeta CDR3 sequencing of 120 to 150 peripheral blood samples (43 ophthalmopathy, 75 or so hyperthyroidism and roughly 17 progressor patients) is reported in the paper. To identify distinguishing TCR V-J signatures, a discovery cohort of about 100 patients was used, comprising 40 to 45 with Graves' ophthalmopathy and around 60 with stable Graves' hyperthyroidism. The roughly 91 discovery patients were randomly divided into training and test sets at a 7:3 ratio. Once sampling was done, hyperthyroidism patients were given methimazole at a starting dose of 30 mg daily, whereas ophthalmopathy patients were given high-dose intravenous methylprednisolone.

A patient counted as having stable Graves' hyperthyroidism if no progression to ophthalmopathy occurred over 18 months of follow-up. The hyperthyroidism patients were between 18 and 65 years old and newly diagnosed, with a disease duration of less than 2 months. Any patient with an uncontrolled infection, another autoimmune disease, pregnancy or lactation was excluded. Clinical symptoms, serum thyroxine and TRAb, thyroid ultrasound, and orbital computed tomography formed the basis for the diagnoses. PBMCs were separated from around 9.1 ml of fresh peripheral blood using Ficoll-Paque density gradient centrifugation. Trizol reagent was used to extract total RNA, and RNA quality was then checked on an Agilent 2100 Bioanalyzer. Sequences SNHLY (CDR1) and FYNNEI (CDR2) are obtained from the germline V gene. The CDR3 starts with the cysteine, ends with the phenylalanine, and has 15 residues. Only the CDR3 DNA is retained, 45 bases long and in frame from the first base. Trimming accounts for 6 bases at V and 2 bases at J, while the number of junction bases matched to no gene is 4.

What the research found in general, with its limitations: Most expanded thyroid clonotypes (frequency above 0.001) were also detected in blood, a finding suggesting that blood repertoires may reflect thyroid immune responses. No statistical method was used to set the sample size in advance, and investigators knew the group allocation. In validation, the model predicted progression to ophthalmopathy with 55% to 71% sensitivity and over 72% specificity, a median of 6.5 months before onset. A 13 V-J signature model separated ophthalmopathy from stable hyperthyroidism, with around 91% sensitivity and 81.08% specificity in cross-validation and 80%/75% in testing.

The receptor chain draws on TRBV2 and TRBJ2-7; 13 junctional bases match TRBD2. The origin of this receptor is a woman aged 18-29 years with Graves' hyperthyroidism. The source material was blood. The sequence in DNA is TGTGCCAGCAGCCCCGGGACTAGCGGGACCTACGAGCAGTACTTC. It encodes CASSPGTSGTYEQYF.